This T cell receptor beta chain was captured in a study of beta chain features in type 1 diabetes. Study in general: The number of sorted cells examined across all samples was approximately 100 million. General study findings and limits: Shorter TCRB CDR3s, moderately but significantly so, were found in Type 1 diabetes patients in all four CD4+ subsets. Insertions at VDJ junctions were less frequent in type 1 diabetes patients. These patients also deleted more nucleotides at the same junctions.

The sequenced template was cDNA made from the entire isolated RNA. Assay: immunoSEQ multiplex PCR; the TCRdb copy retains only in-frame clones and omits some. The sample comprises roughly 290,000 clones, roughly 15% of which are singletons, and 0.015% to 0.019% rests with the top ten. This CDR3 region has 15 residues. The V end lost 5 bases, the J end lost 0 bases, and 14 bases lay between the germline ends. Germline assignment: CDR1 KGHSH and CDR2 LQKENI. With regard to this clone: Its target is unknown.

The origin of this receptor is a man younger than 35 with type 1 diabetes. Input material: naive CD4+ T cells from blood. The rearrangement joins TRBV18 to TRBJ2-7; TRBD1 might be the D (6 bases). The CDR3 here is CASSTTGFSSYEQYF. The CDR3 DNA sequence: TGTGCCAGCTCAACCACAGGGTTCAGCTCCTACGAGCAGTACTTC.